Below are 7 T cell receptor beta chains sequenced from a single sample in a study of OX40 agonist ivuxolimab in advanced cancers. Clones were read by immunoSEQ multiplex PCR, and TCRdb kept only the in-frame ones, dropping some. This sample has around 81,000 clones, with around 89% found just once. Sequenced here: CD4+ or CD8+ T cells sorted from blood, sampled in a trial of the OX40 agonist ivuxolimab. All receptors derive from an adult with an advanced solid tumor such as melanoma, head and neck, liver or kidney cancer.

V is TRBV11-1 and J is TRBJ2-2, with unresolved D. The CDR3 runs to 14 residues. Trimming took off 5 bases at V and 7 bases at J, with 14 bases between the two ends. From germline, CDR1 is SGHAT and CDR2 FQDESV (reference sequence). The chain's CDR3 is CASSHGGVNGELFF. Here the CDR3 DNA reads TGTGCCAGCAGCCACGGTGGAGTAAACGGGGAGCTGTTTTTT.

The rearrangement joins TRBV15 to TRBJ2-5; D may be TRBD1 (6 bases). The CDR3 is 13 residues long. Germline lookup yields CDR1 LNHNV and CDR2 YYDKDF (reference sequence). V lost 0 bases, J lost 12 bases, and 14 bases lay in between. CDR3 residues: CATSRDRGSGKYF. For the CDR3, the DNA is TGTGCCACCAGCAGAGACAGGGGCTCCGGCAAGTACTTC.

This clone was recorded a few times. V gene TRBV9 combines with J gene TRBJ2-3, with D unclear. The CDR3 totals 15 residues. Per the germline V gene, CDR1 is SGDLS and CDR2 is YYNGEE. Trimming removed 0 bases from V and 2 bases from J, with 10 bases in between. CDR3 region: CASSVDLSSTDTQYF. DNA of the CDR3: TGTGCCAGCAGCGTAGATCTGTCCTCCACAGATACGCAGTATTTT.

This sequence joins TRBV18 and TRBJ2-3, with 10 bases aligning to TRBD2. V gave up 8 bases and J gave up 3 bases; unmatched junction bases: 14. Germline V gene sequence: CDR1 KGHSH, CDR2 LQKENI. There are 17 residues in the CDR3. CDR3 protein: CASRAQAGGPFTDTQYF. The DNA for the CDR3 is TGTGCCAGCCGGGCCCAAGCGGGAGGGCCTTTTACAGATACGCAGTATTTT.

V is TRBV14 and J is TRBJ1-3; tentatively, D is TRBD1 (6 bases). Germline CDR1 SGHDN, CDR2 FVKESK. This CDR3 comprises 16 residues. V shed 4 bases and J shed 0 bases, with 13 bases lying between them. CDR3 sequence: CASSPFGDISGNTIYF. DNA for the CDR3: TGTGCCAGCAGCCCTTTCGGGGACATCTCTGGAAACACCATATATTTT.

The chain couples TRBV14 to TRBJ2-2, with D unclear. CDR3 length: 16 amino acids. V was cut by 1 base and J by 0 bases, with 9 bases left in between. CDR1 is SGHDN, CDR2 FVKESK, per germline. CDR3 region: CASSQGEHTNTGELFF. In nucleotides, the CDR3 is TGTGCCAGCAGCCAAGGCGAGCACACGAACACCGGGGAGCTGTTTTTT.

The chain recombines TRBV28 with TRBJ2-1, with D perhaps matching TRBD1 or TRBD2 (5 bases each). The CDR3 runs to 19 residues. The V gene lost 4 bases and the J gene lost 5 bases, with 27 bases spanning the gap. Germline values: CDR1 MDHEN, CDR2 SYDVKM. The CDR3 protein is CASSSSGPSLSGSNNEQFF. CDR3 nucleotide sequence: TGTGCCAGCAGTTCATCGGGACCTAGTCTCTCAGGGTCTAACAATGAGCAGTTCTTC. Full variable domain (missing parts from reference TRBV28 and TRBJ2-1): DVKVTQSSRYLVKRTGEKVFLECVQDMDHENMFWYRQDPGLGLRLIYFSYDVKMKEKGDIPEGYSVSREKKERFSLILESASTNQTSMYLCASSSSGPSLSGSNNEQFFGPGTRLTVL.